This T cell receptor beta chain came from a study of blood T cells in healthy people across ages. The overall study: Per every two T cells, about one barcoded beta molecule was captured by template switching. Study results and limitations: A strong correlation was seen between TCR beta diversity and naive T cell percentage.

The CDR3 is 15 residues long. Germline V gene data show CDR1 as MNHNY and CDR2 as SVGAGI (reference sequence). The ends lost 6 bases at V and 6 bases at J; junction bases unmatched: 7. A second roughly 7 to 11 cycle PCR used barcoded and J-beta primers. MiXCR was run by TCRdb on the 5' RACE reads, yielding one entry per CDR3 protein. In the table there are about 1 million distinct CDR3 sequences, 35% to 55% of which are singletons. The sample, 7.5 to 10 milliliters of peripheral blood, was drawn from each donor. PBMCs were isolated at a quantity of at least 6 million per sample. This clonotype was counted at least ten times. Its cognate antigen is unknown.

The TCR was taken from a woman aged 60-75 years in good health. Sample: blood. The V call is TRBV6-6, the J call TRBJ2-2, with 10 bases lining up with TRBD2. In DNA form, the CDR3 reads TGTGCCAGCAGCCTTACTAGCGGGACCGCCGGGGAGCTGTTTTTT. It yields the protein CASSLTSGTAGELFF.